One sample yielded the 21 T cell receptor beta chains listed below, sequenced in a study of spatial heterogeneity in lung cancer. The time point denotes: sample taken at primary tumor resection. TCRdb re-called the 5' RACE reads through MiXCR, storing one row per CDR3 protein. In the table there are some 6,100 distinct CDR3 sequences, 7.8% of which are singletons. Sample: normal lung tissue next to the tumor, taken at surgery. The receptors were sampled from a female donor with early-stage non-small cell lung cancer.

Sample share makes this clonotype medium-sized (0.01 to 0.1%). The V call is TRBV19, the J call TRBJ1-5; D not resolved. The CDR3 consists of 15 residues. Germline V lookup: CDR1 LNHDA, CDR2 SQIVND (reference sequence). V was cut by 3 bases and J by 7 bases, with 16 bases left in between. Here the CDR3 reads CASSMSLGSRQPQHF. CDR3 DNA sequence: TGTGCCAGTAGTATGTCCCTCGGATCTCGGCAGCCCCAGCATTTT. The full variable domain, its missing parts supplied by reference TRBV19 and TRBJ1-5, is DGGITQSPKYLFRKEGQNVTLSCEQNLNHDAMYWYRQDPGQGLRLIYYSQIVNDFQKGDIAEGYSVSREKKESFPLTVTSAQKNPTAFYLCASSMSLGSRQPQHFGDGTRLSIL.

This clonotype was observed a handful of times. The V and J genes are TRBV27 and TRBJ1-4; the match to TRBD1 covers 7 bases. The CDR3 loop spans 18 amino acids. Germline V CDR1 and CDR2: MNHEY, SMNVEV (reference sequence). V shed 0 bases, J shed 4 bases, and the junction held 11 bases outside the gene matches. CDR3 nucleotide sequence: TGTGCCAGCAGTTTATCGGGGAACAGGGGAGGATATAATGAAAAACTGTTTTTT. Protein product: CASSLSGNRGGYNEKLFF.

This clonotype ranks as medium-sized (0.01 to 0.1%). The chain is built from TRBV9 and TRBJ1-6; D remains unclear. Germline CDR1 reads SGDLS; CDR2 reads YYNGEE. This CDR3 comprises 17 residues. Trimming took off 0 bases at V and 6 bases at J, with 16 bases between the two ends. CDR3 in DNA: TGTGCCAGCAGCGTAGCCCCAATCGGCAGTACTAATTCACCCCTCCACTTT. This sequence encodes CASSVAPIGSTNSPLHF.

This clonotype is medium-sized in the sample. This chain connects TRBV10-3 to TRBJ2-7, with 9 bases fitting TRBD1. Trimming cost V 7 bases and J 1 base; bases outside gene matches: 2. Germline V gives CDR1 ENHRY, CDR2 SYGVKD. The CDR3 loop spans 13 amino acids. For the CDR3, the DNA is TGTGCCATCACGGGACAGGGATCCTACGAGCAGTACTTC. Translated, it gives CAITGQGSYEQYF.

By share of the sample, this clonotype is medium-sized (0.01 to 0.1%). The chain uses TRBV20-1 and TRBJ2-3, with D maybe TRBD2 (6 bases). Trimming took 6 bases from V and 0 from J, leaving 13 bases between them. This CDR3 has 14 residues. Germline-derived CDR1 and CDR2 are DFQATT and SNEGSKA (reference sequence). CDR3 DNA: TGCAGTGCCCCGCCGGCGGGGAGCACAGATACGCAGTATTTT. It translates to CSAPPAGSTDTQYF.

This clonotype was detected many times. V is TRBV4-2 and J is TRBJ2-1; D call uncertain. The CDR3 length is 11 residues. The germline CDR1 and CDR2 sequences are LGHNA and YNFKEQ. Trimming shortened V by 3 bases and J by 7 bases, and 4 bases separated the two germline ends. Here the CDR3 DNA reads TGTGCCAGCAGCCAGGGTAATGAGCAGTTCTTC. This translates into CASSQGNEQFF.

This clonotype is labeled medium-sized. The rearrangement uses TRBV5-1 and TRBJ2-7; possibly TRBD1 for D (8 bases). This CDR3 has 19 amino acids. Between the trimmed V and J ends, which lost 1 base and 7 bases, there was a span of 30 bases. Germline V lookup: CDR1 SGHRS, CDR2 YFSETQ. CDR3 nucleotide sequence: TGCGCCAGCAGCTTGTCACCCCGACGAGAAGGACAGGGAGCGGGAGAGCAGTACTTC. Translating it yields CASSLSPRREGQGAGEQYF.

The chain recombines TRBV6-2 or TRBV6-3 with TRBJ1-2; D is unclear. The length of the CDR3 is 13 residues. The V gene lost 2 bases and the J gene lost 4 bases, with 8 bases spanning the gap. Germline V gene data show CDR1 as MNHEY and CDR2 as SVGEGT. Here the CDR3 reads CASSYGDSYGYTF. CDR3 DNA sequence: TGTGCCAGCAGTTACGGGGATTCCTATGGCTACACCTTC.

The sample holds a few counts of this clonotype. J is TRBJ1-1 and V is TRBV5-5; TRBD1 agrees at 9 bases. The V and J ends lost 0 bases and 5 bases, in that order; junction bases with no gene match: 5. CDR1 is SGHKS and CDR2 is YYEKEE in the germline V gene (reference sequence). The CDR3 runs to 15 residues. The CDR3 spells CASSLVGQGGTEAFF. The CDR3 DNA reads as TGTGCCAGCAGCTTGGTGGGACAGGGTGGGACTGAAGCTTTCTTT.

This chain joins TRBV6-2 or TRBV6-3 and TRBJ1-5; TRBD1 is a possible D gene (5 bases). There are 16 residues in the CDR3. Germline values: CDR1 MNHEY, CDR2 SVGEGT. V was trimmed by 5 bases and J by 2 bases, leaving 16 bases between them. The CDR3 loop is CASSPRGQGRNQPQHF. The CDR3 nucleotides are TGTGCCAGCAGTCCGAGAGGGCAGGGACGCAATCAGCCCCAGCATTTT.

CDR3: CATSGGGQETQYF. CDR3 nucleotides: TGTGCCACCAGTGGAGGGGGACAAGAGACCCAGTACTTC. V usage is TRBV24-1 and J usage is TRBJ2-5; perhaps TRBD1 as D (6 bases). Per the germline V gene, CDR1 is KGHDR and CDR2 is SFDVKD. This CDR3 is built from 13 residues. The V end lost 5 bases, the J end lost 2 bases, and 8 bases lay between the germline ends.

This clonotype is termed medium-sized (0.01 to 0.1%). The V call is TRBV7-2, the J call TRBJ1-2, with 7 bases that match TRBD1. The V segment lost 10 bases and the J segment 3 bases; nucleotides outside the gene matches: 5. Germline-derived CDR1 and CDR2 are SGHTA and FQGNSA. The CDR3 contains 12 residues. The CDR3 DNA reads as TGTGCCACCAGACAGGGCTACTATGGCTACACCTTC. It translates to CATRQGYYGYTF.

This clonotype has at least ten counts. The DNA is omitted, as the CDR3 cannot be located on it reliably, and the CDR3 follows TCRdb's listing. CDR3 amino acids: CASSFGAGAGSLQETQYF. This chain links TRBV12-3 or TRBV12-4 with TRBJ2-5; TRBD1 is taken as the D call from the table, unchecked against the DNA. Including both end residues, the CDR3 is 18 amino acids long.

This clonotype is categorized as medium-sized. This chain joins TRBV7-8 and TRBJ1-1; no clear D gene. The V gene lost 5 bases and the J gene lost 2 bases, with 9 bases spanning the gap. There are 13 residues in the CDR3. Looked up from germline, CDR1 is SGHVS and CDR2 is FQNEAQ. The CDR3 nucleotides read TGTGCCAGCAGCCCGGAGTCCAACACTGAAGCTTTCTTT. Its translation is CASSPESNTEAFF.

The chain carries TRBV5-1 and TRBJ2-3; 15 bases fit TRBD2. The CDR3 covers 16 residues. Germline lookup yields CDR1 SGHRS and CDR2 YFSETQ. J was trimmed by 5 bases and V by 0 bases; bases with no gene match: 1. The CDR3: CASSLGTSGGGDTQYF. The CDR3 DNA reads TGCGCCAGCAGCTTGGGGACTAGCGGGGGGGGAGATACGCAGTATTTT.

This clonotype was counted ten times or more. V is TRBV4-3 and J is TRBJ1-2; 9 nucleotides line up with TRBD1. V shed 6 bases, J shed 5 bases, and the junction held 10 bases outside the gene matches. Germline CDR1 LGHNA, CDR2 YSLEER. The CDR3 runs 15 residues. The CDR3 coding sequence is TGCGCCAGCAGTCCGGACAGGGGTGGAAAGTATGGCTACACCTTC. This sequence encodes CASSPDRGGKYGYTF.

This clonotype is labeled as medium-sized (0.01 to 0.1%). The chain recombines TRBV27 with TRBJ2-6, with D perhaps matching TRBD1 (5 bases). The CDR3 length is 15 residues. The germline gives CDR1 MNHEY, CDR2 SMNVEV (reference sequence). V lost 5 bases and J lost 1, with 9 bases in between. The CDR3 region is CASSARGSGANVLTF. The CDR3 DNA follows: TGTGCCAGCAGTGCAAGGGGTTCTGGGGCCAACGTCCTGACTTTC.

In its sample, this clonotype was seen a few times. V and J are TRBV7-8 and TRBJ2-5; D is unresolved. CDR1 is SGHVS, CDR2 FQNEAQ, per germline. V dropped 2 bases and J dropped 5 bases, with 9 bases sitting between them. The CDR3 length is 13 residues. The CDR3: CASSLSPFETQYF. The CDR3 bases are TGTGCCAGCAGCTTATCCCCGTTTGAGACCCAGTACTTC.

This clonotype was observed a few times. The chain couples TRBV9 to TRBJ2-2, with D perhaps matching TRBD2 (5 bases). Trimming removed 0 bases at V and 0 bases at J, with 6 bases between. CDR1 and CDR2 from the germline V gene are SGDLS and YYNGEE. The CDR3 contains 15 residues. The CDR3 DNA follows: TGTGCCAGCAGCGTAGAGGGAGCGAACACCGGGGAGCTGTTTTTT. Its translation is CASSVEGANTGELFF.

By share of the sample, this clonotype is medium-sized. The J gene is TRBJ2-7, the V gene TRBV2; the match to TRBD2 covers 16 bases. This CDR3 has 15 residues. Germline CDR1 SNHLY, CDR2 FYNNEI. Trimming took 9 bases from V and 9 from J; bases not matched to a gene: 11. The CDR3 protein is CASNGGTSGGAGQYF. The CDR3 nucleotides are TGTGCCAGTAACGGAGGGACTAGCGGGGGGGCCGGGCAGTACTTC.

This clonotype is labeled as medium-sized. The chain couples TRBV29-1 to TRBJ2-7; 11 bases are a match to TRBD1. V was clipped by 7 bases and J by 6 bases; unmatched bases: 8. The CDR3 contains 13 residues. Germline V gene sequence: CDR1 SQVTM, CDR2 ANQGSEA. CDR3 sequence (DNA): TGCAGCGCCCTGGGACAGGGGGGGCGCGAGCAGTACTTC. As protein: CSALGQGGREQYF.